The rows below give T cell receptor beta chains drawn from one sample of a study of cytomegalovirus exposure and HLA in healthy donors. Data came from immunoSEQ multiplex PCR; TCRdb stores just in-frame clones and leaves some out. The table lists 150,000 or so clones, approximately 80% of them singletons. The sample taken for sequencing was PBMCs. All receptors derive from a woman aged 40-49 years in good health and CMV-seronegative. The CDR3 runs from the conserved cysteine through the conserved F or W. The D gene is left open where the match is weak. A clone size is listed for some rows: how often the clone was seen (once, few, many), or a class if it is expanded.

j_call: TRBJ1-6; v_call: TRBV11-2; d_call: .; clone_size: .; cdr3_aa: CASSPPGGNNSPLHF; cdr3_nt: TGTGCCAGCAGCCCACCCGGGGGAAATAATTCACCCCTCCACTTT
j_call: TRBJ1-2; v_call: TRBV20-1; d_call: .; clone_size: .; cdr3_aa: CRGDSNYGYTF; cdr3_nt: TGCAGGGGGGACTCTAACTATGGCTACACCTTC
j_call: TRBJ1-3; v_call: TRBV7-9; d_call: .; clone_size: .; cdr3_aa: CASSWRGESGNTIYF; cdr3_nt: TGTGCCAGCAGCTGGAGAGGTGAGAGTGGAAACACCATATATTTT
j_call: TRBJ2-2; v_call: TRBV6-4; d_call: .; clone_size: once; cdr3_aa: CASSAGDTGELFF; cdr3_nt: TGTGCCAGCAGTGCAGGGGACACCGGGGAGCTGTTTTTT
j_call: TRBJ2-7; v_call: TRBV18; d_call: .; clone_size: .; cdr3_aa: CASSPRGGAGEQYF; cdr3_nt: TGTGCCAGCTCACCCCGGGGCGGGGCAGGCGAGCAGTACTTC
j_call: TRBJ2-5; v_call: TRBV10-3; d_call: TRBD1; clone_size: .; cdr3_aa: CAISHSGTGEETQYF; cdr3_nt: TGTGCCATCAGTCACTCCGGGACAGGGGAAGAGACCCAGTACTTC
j_call: TRBJ2-3; v_call: TRBV6-6; d_call: .; clone_size: .; cdr3_aa: CASRETADTQYF; cdr3_nt: TGTGCCAGCAGGGAGACGGCAGATACGCAGTATTTT
j_call: TRBJ1-3; v_call: TRBV28; d_call: .; clone_size: .; cdr3_aa: CASSRGTGNTIYF; cdr3_nt: TGTGCCAGCAGTAGGGGCACTGGAAACACCATATATTTT
j_call: TRBJ2-1; v_call: TRBV9; d_call: TRBD1; clone_size: .; cdr3_aa: CASSYSPSGQGYNEQFF; cdr3_nt: TGTGCCAGCAGCTACAGTCCCTCGGGACAGGGGTACAATGAGCAGTTCTTC
j_call: TRBJ2-3; v_call: TRBV7-9; d_call: .; clone_size: .; cdr3_aa: CASGNGGPTDTQYF; cdr3_nt: TGTGCCAGCGGTAATGGAGGGCCCACAGATACGCAGTATTTT
j_call: TRBJ1-2; v_call: TRBV5-4; d_call: .; clone_size: .; cdr3_aa: CASSLLVRSYGYTF; cdr3_nt: TGTGCCAGCAGCTTGTTGGTCAGAAGCTATGGCTACACCTTC
j_call: TRBJ1-5; v_call: TRBV10-3; d_call: TRBD1; clone_size: .; cdr3_aa: CAIGRQGGNQPQHF; cdr3_nt: TGTGCCATCGGCAGACAGGGCGGCAATCAGCCCCAGCATTTT
j_call: TRBJ2-7; v_call: TRBV4-1; d_call: TRBD1; clone_size: .; cdr3_aa: CASSQEAGGYEQYF; cdr3_nt: TGCGCCAGCAGCCAAGAAGCAGGGGGCTACGAGCAGTACTTC
j_call: TRBJ1-5; v_call: TRBV28; d_call: .; clone_size: .; cdr3_aa: CASRPWGGNQPQHF; cdr3_nt: TGTGCCAGCAGACCCTGGGGGGGGAATCAGCCCCAGCATTTT
j_call: TRBJ1-2; v_call: TRBV7-2; d_call: .; clone_size: .; cdr3_aa: CASSSRSEDASYYGYTF; cdr3_nt: TGTGCCAGCAGCTCCCGGTCGGAGGACGCTTCTTACTATGGCTACACCTTC
j_call: TRBJ1-1; v_call: TRBV28; d_call: .; clone_size: .; cdr3_aa: CASSIKTNTEAFF; cdr3_nt: TGTGCCAGCAGCATTAAGACAAACACTGAAGCTTTCTTT
j_call: TRBJ1-1; v_call: TRBV19; d_call: .; clone_size: .; cdr3_aa: CASSLRGGLNTEAFF; cdr3_nt: TGTGCCAGTAGTTTAAGGGGGGGCTTGAACACTGAAGCTTTCTTT
j_call: TRBJ2-7; v_call: TRBV7-9; d_call: .; clone_size: .; cdr3_aa: CSSSQSDYEQYF; cdr3_nt: TGTTCCAGCAGCCAGTCAGATTACGAGCAGTACTTC
j_call: TRBJ2-7; v_call: TRBV5-5; d_call: .; clone_size: .; cdr3_aa: CASSFGERAAYEQYF; cdr3_nt: TGTGCCAGCAGCTTCGGGGAGCGGGCAGCCTACGAGCAGTACTTC
j_call: TRBJ2-3; v_call: TRBV28; d_call: TRBD2; clone_size: .; cdr3_aa: CASSLEWRGSTDTQYF; cdr3_nt: TGTGCCAGCAGTTTGGAGTGGCGGGGGAGCACAGATACGCAGTATTTT
j_call: TRBJ2-5; v_call: TRBV29-1; d_call: .; clone_size: .; cdr3_aa: CSVEQGVKETQYF; cdr3_nt: TGCAGCGTTGAACAAGGGGTCAAGGAGACCCAGTACTTC
j_call: TRBJ1-5; v_call: TRBV6-1; d_call: TRBD1; clone_size: .; cdr3_aa: CASSEQGANQPQHF; cdr3_nt: TGTGCCAGCAGTGAGCAGGGGGCGAATCAGCCCCAGCATTTT
j_call: TRBJ2-5; v_call: TRBV5-8; d_call: .; clone_size: .; cdr3_aa: CASSLVQGTETQYF; cdr3_nt: TGTGCCAGCAGCTTGGTCCAGGGTACAGAGACCCAGTACTTC
j_call: TRBJ1-2; v_call: TRBV27; d_call: TRBD1; clone_size: few; cdr3_aa: CASSYRTGDYGYTF; cdr3_nt: TGTGCCAGCAGTTACAGGACAGGGGACTATGGCTACACCTTC
j_call: TRBJ2-7; v_call: TRBV27; d_call: .; clone_size: .; cdr3_aa: CASSFAEGAYEQYF; cdr3_nt: TGTGCCAGCAGTTTTGCCGAGGGCGCCTACGAGCAGTACTTC
j_call: TRBJ1-4; v_call: TRBV18; d_call: TRBD1; clone_size: .; cdr3_aa: CASSPGDSATNEKLFF; cdr3_nt: TGTGCCAGCTCACCAGGGGACAGCGCAACTAATGAAAAACTGTTTTTT